One and the same sample provided the 12 T cell receptor beta chains below, sequenced in a study of T cell responses to AZD1222 COVID-19 vaccine (dated by TCRdb to the early 2020s). Receptor libraries were prepared by the immunoSEQ multiplex PCR assay. In its TCRdb copy, this immuneACCESS table keeps in-frame sequences only and misses some clones. Where compared with another copy, unresolved V genes explain less than half of these, and the others have no known cause. Across this sample there are approximately 140,000 clones, with roughly 92% seen only once. 0.85% to 1.3% of the sample goes to the ten largest clones. The time point label, as the study defines it: about 28 days (+/-7) after the second vaccine dose. This sample comprised peripheral blood, obtained 28 days after the second AZD1222 dose. Receptors were obtained from an adult who received the AZD1222 COVID-19 vaccine.

In DNA, the CDR3 is TGTGCCAGCAGGCCGACAGGGGGTTACACTGAAGCTTTCTTT. Its translation is CASRPTGGYTEAFF. The chain employs TRBV27 and TRBJ1-1; 9 bases agree with TRBD1. With V trimmed by 6 bases and J by 3 bases, 5 bases remained unmatched. CDR3 length: 14 residues. Germline V gene lookup returns CDR1 MNHEY and CDR2 SMNVEV (reference sequence).

The rearrangement uses TRBV6-6 and TRBJ1-6; no definite D call. Germline V CDR1 and CDR2: MNHNY, SVGAGI (reference sequence). V was pared by 4 bases and J by 8 bases, with 18 bases between. The CDR3 is made up of 16 amino acids. CDR3 nucleotides: TGTGCCAGCAGTTTCGAGACCTCGAAAAGGGATTCACCCCTCCACTTT. Residues: CASSFETSKRDSPLHF.

The chain combines TRBV11-3 with TRBJ2-3, with TRBD1 as a possible D gene (6 bases). The CDR3 has 15 residues. V gave up 5 bases and J gave up 0 bases, with 12 bases separating them. Germline loops: CDR1 SGHNT, CDR2 YENEEA. The CDR3 coding sequence is TGTGCCAGCAGCACGGGACATCCTAGCACAGATACGCAGTATTTT. Translating gives CASSTGHPSTDTQYF.

The chain joins TRBV30 to TRBJ1-2, with 10 bases matching TRBD1. This CDR3 has 14 amino acids. With 1 base clipped from V and 4 bases from J, the junction kept 3 bases outside the gene matches. Germline assignment: CDR1 GTSNPN and CDR2 SVGIG (reference sequence). The CDR3 bases are TGTGCCTGGAGTGGGGGGACAGGGGCCTATGGCTACACCTTC. Its translation: CAWSGGTGAYGYTF.

The rearrangement links TRBV2 to TRBJ2-2; perhaps D is TRBD1 or TRBD2 (6 bases each). Trimming took 2 bases from V and 8 from J, leaving 12 bases between them. Germline V CDR1 and CDR2: SNHLY, FYNNEI. CDR3 size: 14 residues. The CDR3 DNA follows: TGTGCCAGCAGTGAATTCGGGGGCAAAGGGGAGCTGTTTTTT. Protein: CASSEFGGKGELFF.

V gene TRBV19 combines with J gene TRBJ1-1; possibly TRBD1 for D (5 bases). The CDR3 consists of 15 residues. Trimming took 3 bases from V and 1 from J, leaving 12 bases between them. Germline CDR1 LNHDA, CDR2 SQIVND (reference sequence). CDR3 bases: TGTGCCAGTAGTATCAGGGCGTTTCAGAACACTGAAGCTTTCTTT. It encodes CASSIRAFQNTEAFF.

This sequence joins TRBV27 and TRBJ1-1; no clear D gene. CDR1 is MNHEY, CDR2 SMNVEV, per germline (reference sequence). V lost 5 bases and J 4 bases, leaving 14 bases between the germline ends. CDR3 length: 14 residues. The chain's CDR3 is CASSPQVPFTEAFF. CDR3 DNA sequence: TGTGCCAGCAGTCCCCAGGTGCCATTCACTGAAGCTTTCTTT.

The CDR3 DNA follows: TGTGCCAGCAGTTTATCCTGGGGGGCGTATGGGGAAGCTTTCTTT. The encoded protein is CASSLSWGAYGEAFF. This chain uses TRBV27 with TRBJ1-1, with D perhaps TRBD1 (6 bases). The CDR3 is 15 residues long. Trimming cost V 0 bases and J 8 bases, with 16 bases left between them. Germline V CDR1 and CDR2: MNHEY, SMNVEV (reference sequence).

The chain couples TRBV19 to TRBJ1-2; 9 bases agree with TRBD1. The CDR3 has 14 amino acids. Germline V CDR1 and CDR2: LNHDA, SQIVND (reference sequence). The V and J ends lost 7 bases and 3 bases, in that order; junction bases with no gene match: 6. The CDR3 loop is CASTEDRGDYGYTF. The CDR3 DNA reads as TGTGCCAGTACCGAGGACAGGGGAGACTATGGCTACACCTTC.

The rearrangement uses TRBV7-9 and TRBJ1-2, with D possibly being TRBD1 (6 bases). The germline gives CDR1 SEHNR, CDR2 FQNEAQ (reference sequence). This CDR3 is 15 amino acids long. With 4 bases removed from V and 4 bases from J, the gap between germline ends came to 16 bases. For the CDR3, the DNA is TGTGCCAGCAGCTCCGACTGGGGGGCCCCCTATGGCTACACCTTC. It specifies CASSSDWGAPYGYTF.

This chain joins TRBV20-1 and TRBJ2-7; the D gene could be TRBD1 or TRBD2 (5 bases each). The CDR3 is 13 amino acids. The germline V gene has CDR1 DFQATT and CDR2 SNEGSKA (reference sequence). V lost 3 bases and J 1 base, leaving 10 bases between the germline ends. CDR3 in DNA: TGCAGTGCTAGTGACGGGGCGTCCTACGAGCAGTACTTC. As protein: CSASDGASYEQYF.

The chain recombines TRBV9 with TRBJ2-2, with D possibly being TRBD2 (5 bases). CDR1 and CDR2 from the germline V gene are SGDLS and YYNGEE. CDR3 length: 17 residues. V was trimmed by 0 bases and J by 0 bases, leaving 12 bases between them. CDR3 protein: CASSVGPGTANTGELFF. As DNA, the CDR3 is TGTGCCAGCAGCGTAGGCCCGGGAACAGCGAACACCGGGGAGCTGTTTTTT.